This record covers a single T cell receptor (beta chain). The antigen remains unidentified. These data originate in a study of OX40 agonist ivuxolimab in advanced cancers. Study information: Those enrolled were 70% to 85% male, with a mean age of roughly 60 years and ages from roughly 23 to 80. Broader study findings: CD4+ and CD8+ T cells in blood underwent clonal expansion by week 6 at 0.1 to 3.0 mg/kg. Partial responders dosed at 0.1-3.0 mg/kg displayed clonal expansion ranking among the lowest.

This CDR3 spans 18 amino acids. V shed 7 bases and J shed 0 bases, with 23 bases lying between them. Germline-derived CDR1 and CDR2 are SNHLY and FYNNEI. Sequencing was performed with immunoSEQ multiplex PCR; in TCRdb, only in-frame clones are kept and a portion is missing. This table holds more than 65,000 clones, more than 75% found once. The TCR originated in an adult with an advanced solid tumor such as melanoma, head and neck, liver or kidney cancer. V is TRBV2 and J is TRBJ2-3; D gene ambiguous. This specimen consisted of CD4+ or CD8+ T cells sorted from blood, obtained in a trial of the OX40 agonist ivuxolimab. This CDR3 reads CASTAQGHLDPSTDTQYF. CDR3 nucleotides: TGTGCCAGCACAGCCCAAGGGCACCTAGATCCTAGCACAGATACGCAGTATTTT.